This entry describes one T cell receptor beta chain. The antigen is unknown. The assay was immunoSEQ multiplex PCR, and TCRdb's table has in-frame clones only and misses some. Of about 110,000 clones in the sample, roughly 77% were seen once. The data derive from a study of radiotherapy plus CTLA-4 blockade in lung cancer. Study summary: Patients showed objective responses in 15% to 20% of cases, and disease control was achieved by about 31%. Findings of the study overall: Researchers report tumor-derived TCR clones expanding in blood after radiotherapy plus ipilimumab.

The J segment lost 2 bases and the V segment lost 3 bases, leaving 8 bases of the junction unmatched. The V gene's germline CDR1 is SGHRS and CDR2 YFSETQ. The CDR3 is 16 amino acids. The J gene is TRBJ2-3, the V gene TRBV5-1, with 8 bases identical to TRBD2. This specimen consisted of peripheral blood, obtained from a patient treated with radiotherapy plus ipilimumab. The TCR was taken from a human donor with non-small cell lung cancer that progressed on radiotherapy plus ipilimumab. Some clones in this sample may be carry-over from other donors' samples. The CDR3: CASSSGLAWVTDTQYF. CDR3 DNA sequence: TGCGCCAGCAGCTCTGGACTAGCATGGGTCACAGATACGCAGTATTTT.